Below are 19 T cell receptor beta chains sequenced from a single sample in a study of radiation and T cells in renal cell carcinoma. This sample's time point: blood 4 weeks post-SBRT, at nephrectomy. Treatment reported: 15 Gy SBRT to primary tumor, nephrectomy 4 weeks later. Repertoires were generated with immunoSEQ multiplex PCR, while TCRdb's copy carries only in-frame clones and drops some. The sample carries about 74,000 clones, about 88% recorded once. The sequencing used blood, collected from a patient whose treatment included radiotherapy and nephrectomy. These receptors came from an older woman with renal cell carcinoma.

The V gene is TRBV4-1, the J gene TRBJ2-7; 8 bases agree with TRBD1. Germline loops: CDR1 MGHRA, CDR2 YSYEKL. The CDR3 is 16 amino acids. Trimming at V came to 2 bases and at J to 4 bases, leaving 10 bases not matched to a gene. The CDR3 coding sequence is TGCGCCAGCAGCCAATGGCCCCAGGGGGCGCAGTACGAGCAGTACTTC. Translated, it gives CASSQWPQGAQYEQYF.

V and J are TRBV6-1 and TRBJ1-6; the D is unclear. V was shortened by 7 bases and J by 2 bases, with 12 bases between the two germline ends. The CDR3 sequence is 15 residues long. Looked up from germline, CDR1 is MNHNS and CDR2 is SASEGT. CDR3 bases: TGTGCCAGCACCGGTAACACGGCCTATAATTCACCCCTCCACTTT. Translated, it gives CASTGNTAYNSPLHF.

The chain employs TRBV15 and TRBJ2-1; 7 bases align to TRBD2. CDR1 and CDR2 (germline): LNHNV, YYDKDF (reference sequence). CDR3 length: 15 residues. Trimming at V came to 0 bases and at J to 6 bases, leaving 5 bases not matched to a gene. CDR3: CATSRDGGGGNEQFF. The CDR3 DNA follows: TGTGCCACCAGCAGAGACGGCGGGGGTGGCAATGAGCAGTTCTTC.

The chain employs TRBV19 and TRBJ1-1; D gene ambiguous. Trimming removed 4 bases at V and 6 bases at J, with 9 bases between. Germline V gene lookup returns CDR1 LNHDA and CDR2 SQIVND (reference sequence). The length of the CDR3 is 12 residues. The CDR3 DNA reads TGTGCCAGTAGTAGAAGACCTTCTGAAGCTTTCTTT. It is translated as CASSRRPSEAFF.

The CDR3 region has the DNA TGTGCCAGTTTCAAATACAATGAGCAGTTCTTC. It translates to CASFKYNEQFF. The rearrangement uses TRBV19 and TRBJ2-1; D gene ambiguous. Between the trimmed V and J ends, which lost 8 bases and 4 bases, there was a span of 6 bases. Germline assignment: CDR1 LNHDA and CDR2 SQIVND (reference sequence). CDR3 length: 11 residues. Complete variable domain (other parts from reference TRBV19 and TRBJ2-1): DGGITQSPKYLFRKEGQNVTLSCEQNLNHDAMYWYRQDPGQGLRLIYYSQIVNDFQKGDIAEGYSVSREKKESFPLTVTSAQKNPTAFYLCASFKYNEQFFGPGTRLTVL.

The CDR3 region is CASSQLDRGATNEKLFF. DNA for the CDR3: TGTGCCAGCAGCCAACTGGACAGGGGAGCAACTAATGAAAAACTGTTTTTT. V gene TRBV4-2 combines with J gene TRBJ1-4; 9 bases are a match to TRBD1. Germline lookup yields CDR1 LGHNA and CDR2 YNFKEQ. The V and J ends lost 2 bases and 0 bases, in that order; junction bases with no gene match: 4. The CDR3 has 17 amino acids.

The rearrangement joins TRBV5-4 to TRBJ1-6, with TRBD1 identical over 7 bases. The CDR3 runs to 14 residues. Germline loops: CDR1 SGHNT, CDR2 YYREEE (reference sequence). J was trimmed by 11 bases and V by 3 bases; bases with no gene match: 8. The CDR3 coding sequence is TGTGCCAGCAGCTCGGAGACAGGGTTTCCACCCCTCCACTTT. Translated, it gives CASSSETGFPPLHF. Supplemented by reference TRBV5-4 and TRBJ1-6, the full variable domain reads ETGVTQSPTHLIKTRGQQVTLRCSSQSGHNTVSWYQQALGQGPQFIFQYYREEENGRGNFPPRFSGLQFPNYSSELNVNALELDDSALYLCASSSETGFPPLHFGNGTRLTVT.

The chain joins TRBV5-1 to TRBJ2-4; TRBD1 agrees at 7 bases. Germline V lookup: CDR1 SGHRS, CDR2 YFSETQ. The V segment lost 0 bases and the J segment 3 bases; nucleotides outside the gene matches: 6. The CDR3 loop spans 16 amino acids. In nucleotides, the CDR3 is TGCGCCAGCAGCTTGGACCGACAGGGTGGCAAAAACATTCAGTACTTC. Translated: CASSLDRQGGKNIQYF.

The chain links TRBV5-4 to TRBJ1-1; 9 nucleotides align to TRBD1. The CDR3 totals 17 residues. With V trimmed by 7 bases and J by 1 base, 14 bases remained unmatched. CDR1 is SGHNT and CDR2 is YYREEE in the germline V gene (reference sequence). The CDR3 coding sequence is TGTGCCAGCCTCCCCTGGGGTGGGACAGGGAAGAACACTGAAGCTTTCTTT. Amino acid sequence: CASLPWGGTGKNTEAFF.

This clone is a singleton in its sample. The chain carries TRBV4-3 and TRBJ2-3; D possibly corresponds to TRBD1 (6 bases). The germline V gene has CDR1 LGHNA and CDR2 YSLEER. Trimming removed 1 base at V and 1 base at J, with 9 bases between. This CDR3 has 15 amino acids. The CDR3 spells CASSQGRQGTDTQYF. In DNA, the CDR3 is TGCGCCAGCAGCCAAGGCCGACAGGGCACAGATACGCAGTATTTT.

V gene TRBV28 combines with J gene TRBJ1-5; perhaps TRBD1 as D (5 bases). V gave up 3 bases and J gave up 0 bases, with 18 bases separating them. Per the germline V gene, CDR1 is MDHEN and CDR2 is SYDVKM. This CDR3 spans 18 amino acids. CDR3 bases: TGTGCCAGCAGTTTGCCCGGGGGAGGGTACTATAGCAATCAGCCCCAGCATTTT. Its protein product is CASSLPGGGYYSNQPQHF. The full variable domain, with the rest looked up from reference TRBV28 and TRBJ1-5, is DVKVTQSSRYLVKRTGEKVFLECVQDMDHENMFWYRQDPGLGLRLIYFSYDVKMKEKGDIPEGYSVSREKKERFSLILESASTNQTSMYLCASSLPGGGYYSNQPQHFGDGTRLSIL.

The rearrangement joins TRBV28 to TRBJ2-3; D possibly corresponds to TRBD1 (6 bases). The germline V gene has CDR1 MDHEN and CDR2 SYDVKM. The ends were cut back, 2 bases at V and 1 base at J, with 10 bases in the middle. The CDR3 spans 15 residues. DNA of the CDR3: TGTGCCAGCAGTTTAATCAGGGGCGGCACAGATACGCAGTATTTT. Translated: CASSLIRGGTDTQYF.

The chain recombines TRBV2 with TRBJ1-4; TRBD1 agrees at 10 bases. After removal of 8 bases from V and 8 bases from J, the junction contained 5 bases not matched to a gene. Per germline, CDR1 SNHLY and CDR2 FYNNEI. The CDR3 consists of 13 residues. The chain's CDR3 is CASGQGEEEKLFF. DNA of the CDR3: TGTGCCAGCGGACAGGGGGAGGAGGAAAAACTGTTTTTT. The full variable domain, rest sourced from reference TRBV2 and TRBJ1-4, is EPEVTQTPSHQVTQMGQEVILRCVPISNHLYFYWYRQILGQKVEFLVSFYNNEISEKSEIFDDQFSVERPDGSNFTLKIRSTKLEDSAMYFCASGQGEEEKLFFGSGTQLSVL.

The chain is built from TRBV7-9 and TRBJ1-1; D not resolved. Germline V gene data show CDR1 as SEHNR and CDR2 as FQNEAQ (reference sequence). This CDR3 has 14 amino acids. Trimming took 1 base from V and 0 from J, leaving 6 bases between them. CDR3 sequence: CASSLGPVNTEAFF. In DNA form, the CDR3 reads TGTGCCAGCAGCTTAGGGCCGGTGAACACTGAAGCTTTCTTT.

In this sample, this clone turned up a few times. The CDR3 loop reads CATKSTGSSSGANVLTF. As DNA, the CDR3 is TGTGCCACCAAATCGACAGGGTCTAGCTCTGGGGCCAACGTCCTGACTTTC. The J gene is TRBJ2-6, the V gene TRBV27, with 7 bases aligning to TRBD1. Unmatched junction bases numbered 12, after V lost 10 bases and J lost 0 bases. The CDR3 covers 17 residues. In germline, CDR1 is MNHEY, CDR2 SMNVEV (reference sequence).

The chain links TRBV6-1 to TRBJ1-5, with D hard to call. Germline loops: CDR1 MNHNS, CDR2 SASEGT. The CDR3 totals 13 residues. Deletions cut 0 bases from V and 4 bases from J, with 4 bases between. CDR3 amino acids: CASSEAGNQPQHF. The DNA for the CDR3 is TGTGCCAGCAGTGAAGCGGGTAATCAGCCCCAGCATTTT.

This rearrangement joins TRBV9 to TRBJ2-7; D tentatively fits TRBD1 or TRBD2 (7 bases each). Trimming left V 4 bases short and J 0 bases short, with 17 bases between. Germline V CDR1 and CDR2: SGDLS, YYNGEE. The CDR3 totals 16 residues. The CDR3 sequence is CASSPQGGGISYEQYF. The CDR3 DNA reads as TGTGCCAGCAGCCCCCAGGGGGGGGGCATCTCCTACGAGCAGTACTTC. Full variable domain (missing parts from reference TRBV9 and TRBJ2-7): DSGVTQTPKHLITATGQRVTLRCSPRSGDLSVYWYQQSLDQGLQFLIQYYNGEERAKGNILERFSAQQFPDLHSELNLSSLELGDSALYFCASSPQGGGISYEQYFGPGTRLTVT.

The chain is built from TRBV28 and TRBJ1-1; D is unclear. The CDR3 runs 11 residues. Germline-derived CDR1 and CDR2 are MDHEN and SYDVKM. Trimming pared 7 bases from V and 0 bases from J, leaving 3 bases between. The CDR3 loop reads CASNLNTEAFF. CDR3 DNA sequence: TGTGCCAGCAACCTGAACACTGAAGCTTTCTTT.

The chain uses TRBV30 and TRBJ2-1; 8 nucleotides line up with TRBD1. This CDR3 contains 12 residues. CDR1 is GTSNPN and CDR2 is SVGIG in the germline V gene (reference sequence). The V segment lost 7 bases and the J segment 7 bases; nucleotides outside the gene matches: 6. The CDR3 DNA follows: TGTGCCTCCCCAGGGGGCAAGAATGAGCAGTTCTTC. Residues: CASPGGKNEQFF.